This T cell receptor beta chain is drawn from a study of CD8+ T cells in alopecia areata. Study conclusions and caveats: Lesional scalp, especially alopecia totalis/universalis, showed higher clonality than normal scalp.

As regards this clone: Antigen unknown.

Trimming took 3 bases from V and 3 from J; bases not matched to a gene: 5. The V gene's germline CDR1 is LNHDA and CDR2 SQIVND (reference sequence). CDR3 size: 14 residues. In each case, RNA was isolated and then reverse transcribed into cDNA as the sequencing template. Profiling relied on immunoSEQ multiplex PCR, and the TCRdb table lists in-frame clones only, not all of them. This sample has approximately 31,000 clones, with more than 60% found just once. This TCR was sampled from a human donor with alopecia areata. This rearrangement joins TRBV19 to TRBJ2-7; 7 bases align to TRBD2. The material sequenced was NKG2D-low CD8+ T cells sorted from blood. The CDR3 nucleotides read TGTGCCAGTAGTATGGCTAGCGGATTCTACGAGCAGTACTTC. Translating it yields CASSMASGFYEQYF.